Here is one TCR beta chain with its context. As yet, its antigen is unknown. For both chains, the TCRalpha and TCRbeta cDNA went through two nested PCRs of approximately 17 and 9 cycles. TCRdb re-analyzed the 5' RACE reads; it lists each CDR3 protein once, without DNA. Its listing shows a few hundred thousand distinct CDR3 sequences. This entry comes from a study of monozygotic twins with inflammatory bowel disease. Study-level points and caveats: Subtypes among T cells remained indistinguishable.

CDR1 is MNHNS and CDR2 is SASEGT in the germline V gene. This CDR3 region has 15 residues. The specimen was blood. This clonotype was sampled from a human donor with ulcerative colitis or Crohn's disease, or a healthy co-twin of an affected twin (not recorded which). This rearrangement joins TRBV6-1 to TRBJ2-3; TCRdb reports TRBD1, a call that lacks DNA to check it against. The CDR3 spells CASSPGAGGLDTQYF.